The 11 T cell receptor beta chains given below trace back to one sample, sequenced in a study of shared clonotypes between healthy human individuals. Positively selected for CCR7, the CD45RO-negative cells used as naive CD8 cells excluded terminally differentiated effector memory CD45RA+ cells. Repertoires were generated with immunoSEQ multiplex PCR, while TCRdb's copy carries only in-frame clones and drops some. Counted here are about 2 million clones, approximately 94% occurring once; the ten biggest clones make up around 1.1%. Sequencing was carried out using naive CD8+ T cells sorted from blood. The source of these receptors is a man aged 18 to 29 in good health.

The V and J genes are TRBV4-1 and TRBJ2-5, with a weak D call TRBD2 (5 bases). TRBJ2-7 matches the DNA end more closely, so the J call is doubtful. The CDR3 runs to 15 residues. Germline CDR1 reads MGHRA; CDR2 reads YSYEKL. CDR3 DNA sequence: TGCGCCAGCAGCCAAGATAACGGCGGGCTCTACGAGCAGTACTTC. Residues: CASSQDNGGLYEQYF.

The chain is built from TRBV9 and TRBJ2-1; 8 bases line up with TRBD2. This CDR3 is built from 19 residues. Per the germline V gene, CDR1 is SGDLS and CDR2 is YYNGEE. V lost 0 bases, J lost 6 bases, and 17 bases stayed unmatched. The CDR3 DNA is TGTGCCAGCAGCGTAGATAGCTTGGGGACTAGTCCGAGCGGCAATGAGCAGTTCTTC. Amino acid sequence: CASSVDSLGTSPSGNEQFF.

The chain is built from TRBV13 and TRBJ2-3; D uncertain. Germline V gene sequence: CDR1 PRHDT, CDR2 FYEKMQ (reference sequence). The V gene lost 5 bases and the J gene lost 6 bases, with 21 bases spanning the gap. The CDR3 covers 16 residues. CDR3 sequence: CASSPSTPTDGDTQYF. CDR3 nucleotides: TGTGCCAGCAGCCCCAGCACTCCGACTGACGGGGATACGCAGTATTTT.

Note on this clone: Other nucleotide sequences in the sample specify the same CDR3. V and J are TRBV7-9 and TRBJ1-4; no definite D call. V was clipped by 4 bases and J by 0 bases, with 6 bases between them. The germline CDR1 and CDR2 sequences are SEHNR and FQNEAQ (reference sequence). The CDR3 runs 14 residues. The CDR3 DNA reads TGTGCCAGCAGCTCGGGATCAACTAATGAAAAACTGTTTTTT. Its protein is CASSSGSTNEKLFF.

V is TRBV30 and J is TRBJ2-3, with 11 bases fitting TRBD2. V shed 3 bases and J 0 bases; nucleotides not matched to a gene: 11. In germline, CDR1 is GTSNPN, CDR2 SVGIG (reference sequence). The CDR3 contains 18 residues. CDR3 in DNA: TGTGCCTGGAGGCACATCACGAGACTAGCGGGGAGCACAGATACGCAGTATTTT. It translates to CAWRHITRLAGSTDTQYF.

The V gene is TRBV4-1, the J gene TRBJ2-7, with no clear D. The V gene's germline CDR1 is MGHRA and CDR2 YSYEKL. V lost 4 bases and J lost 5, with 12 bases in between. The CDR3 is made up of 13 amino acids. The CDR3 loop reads CASSLNSGDEQYF. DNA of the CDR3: TGCGCCAGCAGCCTCAACAGTGGGGACGAGCAGTACTTC.

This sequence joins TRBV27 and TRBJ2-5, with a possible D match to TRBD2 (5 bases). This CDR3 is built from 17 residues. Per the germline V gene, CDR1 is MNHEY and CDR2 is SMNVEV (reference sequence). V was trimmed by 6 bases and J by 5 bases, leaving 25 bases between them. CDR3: CASSPTAGSRVLETQYF. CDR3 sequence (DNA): TGTGCCAGCAGCCCAACGGCGGGCTCGAGGGTACTGGAGACCCAGTACTTC.

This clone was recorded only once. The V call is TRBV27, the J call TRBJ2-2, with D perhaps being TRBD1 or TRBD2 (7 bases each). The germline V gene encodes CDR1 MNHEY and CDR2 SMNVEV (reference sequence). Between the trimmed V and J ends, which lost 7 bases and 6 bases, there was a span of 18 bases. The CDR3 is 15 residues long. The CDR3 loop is CASTGGGLAAGELFF. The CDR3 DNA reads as TGTGCCAGCACAGGGGGGGGGCTGGCGGCCGGGGAGCTGTTTTTT.

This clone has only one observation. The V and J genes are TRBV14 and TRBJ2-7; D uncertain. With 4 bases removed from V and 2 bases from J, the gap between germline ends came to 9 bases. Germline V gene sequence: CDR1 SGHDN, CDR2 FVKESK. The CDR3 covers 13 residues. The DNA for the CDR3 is TGTGCCAGCAGCCTCGACCTCACCTACGAGCAGTACTTC. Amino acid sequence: CASSLDLTYEQYF.

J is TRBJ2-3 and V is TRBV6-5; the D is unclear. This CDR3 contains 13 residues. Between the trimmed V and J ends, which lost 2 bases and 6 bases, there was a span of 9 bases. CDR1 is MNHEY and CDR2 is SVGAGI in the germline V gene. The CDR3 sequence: CASSYSPSDTQYF. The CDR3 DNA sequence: TGTGCCAGCAGTTACAGCCCTTCGGATACGCAGTATTTT.

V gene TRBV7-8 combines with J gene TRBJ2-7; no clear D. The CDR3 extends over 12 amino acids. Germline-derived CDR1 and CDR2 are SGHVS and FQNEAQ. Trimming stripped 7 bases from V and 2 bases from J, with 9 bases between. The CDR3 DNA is TGTGCCAGCACCCCCGGGCCCTACGAGCAGTACTTC. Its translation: CASTPGPYEQYF.